Listed here are 32 T cell receptor beta chains from one sample, sequenced in a study of CD8 T cells in ankylosing spondylitis listed by TCRdb under 2017. The library was prepared using 5' RACE. The instrument given in TCRdb is Illumina HiSeq 2500. TCRdb reprocessed the public reads (quality trimming at Q25 with fastp, clone calling with MiXCR) and kept in-frame beta chains. CDR3 protein duplicates are merged, each entry listing the most common genes and DNA. Counted in this sample were 100,000 to 150,000 distinct CDR3 sequences; around 10% of them appeared once. The top ten hold around 4.1% of the sample. What was sequenced was blood, either unsorted or a sorted T cell fraction (not recorded which). These receptors all come from a female donor with ankylosing spondylitis or in good health (not recorded which).

This clonotype was counted ten times or more. The chain links TRBV5-1 to TRBJ1-2, with 7 bases fitting TRBD1. The CDR3 runs to 14 residues. Losses at the gene ends were 4 bases for V and 2 bases for J; bases not matched to a gene: 5. Looked up from germline, CDR1 is SGHRS and CDR2 is YFSETQ. The CDR3 here is CASSTEGQNYGYTF. The CDR3 region has the DNA TGCGCCAGCAGCACGGAGGGACAGAACTATGGCTACACCTTC. The full variable domain, in which reference TRBV5-1 and TRBJ1-2 provide the parts outside the CDR3, is KAGVTQTPRYLIKTRGQQVTLSCSPISGHRSVSWYQQTPGQGLQFLFEYFSETQRNKGNFPGRFSGRQFSNSRSEMNVSTLELGDSALYLCASSTEGQNYGYTFGSGTRLTVV.

This clonotype was counted only a few times. V gene TRBV6-1 combines with J gene TRBJ2-7; TRBD1 agrees at 7 bases. V lost 7 bases, J lost 1 base, and 10 bases stayed unmatched. This CDR3 is built from 15 residues. Germline CDR1 reads MNHNS; CDR2 reads SASEGT. In nucleotides, the CDR3 is TGTGCCAGCAAGAGGGCCGGGACAGAGTCCTACGAGCAGTACTTC. It translates to CASKRAGTESYEQYF.

This clonotype has a count of ten or more. The V gene is TRBV5-1, the J gene TRBJ1-2; D gene ambiguous. Germline V gene data show CDR1 as SGHRS and CDR2 as YFSETQ. Trimming removed 0 bases from V and 6 bases from J, with 6 bases in between. The CDR3 is made up of 12 amino acids. CDR3 sequence reads: CASSLDSDGYTF. DNA of the CDR3: TGCGCCAGCAGCTTGGACAGTGATGGCTACACCTTC.

This clonotype was seen repeatedly, ten times or more. This chain connects TRBV18 to TRBJ2-7; 7 bases agree with TRBD1. The ends lost 0 bases at V and 3 bases at J; junction bases unmatched: 2. The CDR3 length is 14 residues. Germline CDR1 reads KGHSH; CDR2 reads LQKENI. CDR3 region: CASSPPGQNYEQYF. CDR3 nucleotide sequence: TGTGCCAGCTCACCACCGGGACAGAACTACGAGCAGTACTTC. Together with reference TRBV18 and TRBJ2-7, the CDR3 gives the full variable domain: NAGVMQNPRHLVRRRGQEARLRCSPMKGHSHVYWYRQLPEEGLKFMVYLQKENIIDESGMPKERFSAEFPKEGPSILRIQQVVRGDSAAYFCASSPPGQNYEQYFGPGTRLTVT.

Comments on this clonotype: A much larger clonotype is one base distant, so this may be a read error. J is TRBJ2-4 and V is TRBV2, with D maybe TRBD1 (5 bases). Trimming removed 8 bases from V and 9 bases from J, with 17 bases in between. This CDR3 comprises 13 residues. Per the germline V gene, CDR1 is SNHLY and CDR2 is FYNNEI. The CDR3 region has the DNA TGTGCCAGCCAATTTATACAGGCCGGCATTCAGTACTTC. This translates into CASQFIQAGIQYF.

This clonotype was recorded many times. The chain combines TRBV5-8 with TRBJ2-7; 7 bases map to TRBD2. The trim removed 0 bases at V and 3 bases at J, leaving 6 bases unmatched. The CDR3 has 15 amino acids. Germline loops: CDR1 SGHTS, CDR2 YDEGEE. In nucleotides, the CDR3 is TGTGCCAGCAGCTTGGATGGGACTAACCGCTACGAGCAGTACTTC. Its translation is CASSLDGTNRYEQYF.

This clonotype was seen at least ten times. The chain uses TRBV27 and TRBJ2-1; 10 bases fit TRBD2. V dropped 6 bases and J dropped 7; count of bases not matched to a gene: 12. This CDR3 has 16 amino acids. Germline V gives CDR1 MNHEY, CDR2 SMNVEV (reference sequence). DNA of the CDR3: TGTGCCAGCAGCATCCTAAGAGCGGGAGGGCCGAATGAGCAGTTCTTC. The encoded protein is CASSILRAGGPNEQFF.

This clonotype was observed at least ten times. V gene TRBV10-1 combines with J gene TRBJ2-1; D is uncertain. CDR3 length equals 12 residues. Between the trimmed V and J ends, which lost 3 bases and 10 bases, there was a span of 10 bases. CDR1 and CDR2 (germline): WNHNN, SYGVQD (reference sequence). CDR3 loop: CASSDSAREQFF. CDR3 coding DNA: TGCGCCAGCAGTGACAGTGCGAGGGAGCAGTTCTTC.

This clonotype was recorded many times. The V call is TRBV5-1, the J call TRBJ2-1, with D uncertain. The CDR3 covers 14 residues. V lost 2 bases, J lost 2 bases, and 8 bases lay in between. The germline V gene has CDR1 SGHRS and CDR2 YFSETQ. DNA for the CDR3: TGCGCCAGCAGCTTCCGGGTTACCTACAATGAGCAGTTCTTC. This encodes CASSFRVTYNEQFF.

This clonotype was recorded many times. CDR3 coding DNA: TGTGCCAGCATTAGGACAACGAACACCGGGGAGCTGTTTTTT. This sequence encodes CASIRTTNTGELFF. The chain is built from TRBV6-5 and TRBJ2-2; D possibly corresponds to TRBD1 (5 bases). The CDR3 runs to 14 residues. Per the germline V gene, CDR1 is MNHEY and CDR2 is SVGAGI. V lost 7 bases and J lost 0, with 9 bases in between.

There are many counts of this clonotype. The chain employs TRBV12-3 or TRBV12-4 and TRBJ1-1; TRBD1 might be the D (5 bases). Trimming stripped 4 bases from V and 5 bases from J, with 11 bases between. This CDR3 comprises 13 residues. The CDR3 DNA reads TGTGCCAGCAGTTCCCAGGGCTCAACTGAAGCTTTCTTT. It translates to CASSSQGSTEAFF.

This clonotype was recorded at least ten times. V is TRBV5-1 and J is TRBJ1-2; perhaps TRBD1 as D (6 bases). Trimming took 2 bases from V and 6 from J, leaving 17 bases between them. Germline CDR1 is SGHRS and CDR2 is YFSETQ. The CDR3 is 15 residues long. The CDR3 nucleotides read TGCGCCAGCAGCTTCCTGACAGGTGATACAAATGGCTACACCTTC. Translated, it gives CASSFLTGDTNGYTF.

Details on this clonotype: A read error may explain this, as a much larger clone is one base away. The gene calls are TRBV20-1 and TRBJ2-4, with D hard to call. Per the germline V gene, CDR1 is DFQATT and CDR2 is SNEGSKA (reference sequence). The V end was cut by 7 bases, the J end by 0 bases, with 13 bases between. The CDR3 loop spans 14 amino acids. CDR3 protein: CSVLRGVAKNIQYF. The CDR3 nucleotides read TGCAGTGTCCTACGTGGAGTAGCCAAAAACATTCAGTACTTC.

The chain carries TRBV7-2 and TRBJ1-5, with D unresolved. This CDR3 comprises 13 residues. Per the germline V gene, CDR1 is SGHTA and CDR2 is FQGNSA. V was clipped by 3 bases and J by 7 bases, with 10 bases between them. The CDR3 nucleotides are TGTGCCAGCAGCTTTAGGAGTAGCCAGCCCCAGCATTTT. Encoded protein: CASSFRSSQPQHF.

The chain carries TRBV5-1 and TRBJ2-1, with 11 positions matching TRBD2. Per germline, CDR1 SGHRS and CDR2 YFSETQ. After removal of 0 bases from V and 7 bases from J, the junction contained 6 bases not matched to a gene. The CDR3 loop spans 16 amino acids. Here the CDR3 reads CASSLEALAGGNEQFF. CDR3 nucleotides: TGCGCCAGCAGCTTGGAGGCCCTAGCGGGGGGAAATGAGCAGTTCTTC.

This clonotype was recorded many times. CDR3 residues: CASSFGQGAWETQYF. In DNA form, the CDR3 reads TGCGCCAGCAGCTTTGGACAGGGGGCATGGGAGACCCAGTACTTC. The chain combines TRBV5-1 with TRBJ2-5; 11 nucleotides match TRBD1. The CDR3 loop spans 15 amino acids. V was clipped by 2 bases and J by 5 bases; unmatched bases: 5. CDR1 and CDR2 from the germline V gene are SGHRS and YFSETQ.

This clonotype was found many times. The chain employs TRBV20-1 and TRBJ2-7, with 7 bases matching TRBD2. After removal of 3 bases from V and 0 bases from J, the junction contained 5 bases not matched to a gene. The CDR3 covers 14 residues. The germline gives CDR1 DFQATT, CDR2 SNEGSKA (reference sequence). CDR3 in amino acids: CSARSGTNSYEQYF. DNA of the CDR3: TGCAGTGCTAGGTCCGGGACTAACTCCTACGAGCAGTACTTC.

The chain couples TRBV28 to TRBJ2-3, with 10 bases fitting TRBD2. This CDR3 spans 16 amino acids. The V gene's germline CDR1 is MDHEN and CDR2 SYDVKM. V shed 1 base and J 6 bases; nucleotides not matched to a gene: 7. DNA for the CDR3: TGTGCCAGCAGTTTATCAGCGGGGGGGCCAAGGGATACGCAGTATTTT. This gives the protein CASSLSAGGPRDTQYF.

This clonotype showed up many times. J is TRBJ2-4 and V is TRBV5-1, with D possibly being TRBD1 (5 bases). V lost 8 bases to trimming and J lost 8 bases, with 11 bases between them. The CDR3 runs to 11 residues. Germline CDR1 reads SGHRS; CDR2 reads YFSETQ. The CDR3 loop reads CASPEGDIQYF. In DNA, the CDR3 is TGCGCCAGTCCGGAAGGGGACATTCAGTACTTC.

This clonotype has at least ten counts. This chain joins TRBV5-1 and TRBJ2-2; no definite D call. Germline V gene lookup returns CDR1 SGHRS and CDR2 YFSETQ. Deletions cut 1 base from V and 0 bases from J, with 10 bases between. CDR3 length: 16 amino acids. The CDR3: CASSLTEYPNTGELFF. The CDR3, as DNA: TGCGCCAGCAGCTTGACAGAATACCCGAACACCGGGGAGCTGTTTTTT.

Worth noting for this clonotype: Just one base apart from a much larger clone, this may be a read error. It is likely a read error, because the conserved phenylalanine at the end of the CDR3 is missing. The J gene is TRBJ2-1, the V gene TRBV5-1; D remains unclear. The V and J ends lost 0 bases and 4 bases respectively, with 8 bases between them. CDR1 and CDR2 from the germline V gene are SGHRS and YFSETQ. The CDR3 has 14 amino acids. CDR3 loop: CASSLDWVYNEQFL. DNA for the CDR3: TGCGCCAGCAGCTTGGATTGGGTATACAATGAGCAGTTCCTC.

This clonotype was seen repeatedly, ten times or more. The gene calls are TRBV29-1 and TRBJ1-6; weak D call: TRBD1 (5 bases). The CDR3 is made up of 16 amino acids. CDR1 is SQVTM and CDR2 is ANQGSEA in the germline V gene. Trimming took 7 bases from V and 0 from J, leaving 16 bases between them. CDR3 DNA sequence: TGCAGCGCAACCACCGGGACCAGCTCCTATAATTCACCCCTCCACTTT. Residues: CSATTGTSSYNSPLHF.

The table lists this clonotype with many counts. The V call is TRBV25-1, the J call TRBJ2-1; D possibly uses TRBD1 or TRBD2 (5 bases each). The CDR3 extends over 13 amino acids. Germline-derived CDR1 and CDR2 are MGHDK and SYGVNS. V was cut by 10 bases and J by 2 bases, with 12 bases left in between. DNA for the CDR3: TGTGCCACCCGGGACGGAGCCTACAATGAGCAGTTCTTC. This sequence encodes CATRDGAYNEQFF.

This clonotype was seen ten or more times. The CDR3 DNA reads as TGTGCCAGCAGTTTTCTCTATGGCTACACCTTC. This codes for CASSFLYGYTF. V is TRBV6-6 and J is TRBJ1-2; no definite D call. CDR3 length: 11 residues. Germline-derived CDR1 and CDR2 are MNHNY and SVGAGI (reference sequence). The ends were cut back, 4 bases at V and 4 bases at J, with 4 bases in the middle.

This clonotype was detected ten times or more. This chain uses TRBV7-2 with TRBJ2-2; the match to TRBD1 covers 7 bases. From germline, CDR1 is SGHTA and CDR2 FQGNSA. There are 14 residues in the CDR3. The trim removed 5 bases at V and 3 bases at J, leaving 3 bases unmatched. The CDR3, as DNA: TGTGCCAGCAGCACCGGGACAGACACCGGGGAGCTGTTTTTT. This translates into CASSTGTDTGELFF.

This clonotype was counted at least ten times. The rearrangement joins TRBV5-6 to TRBJ2-3; the match to TRBD1 covers 11 bases. The V gene's germline CDR1 is SGHDT and CDR2 YYEEEE. The CDR3 spans 15 residues. Trimming at V came to 3 bases and at J to 5 bases, leaving 5 bases not matched to a gene. The CDR3 region is CASSSGTGGRDTQYF. The CDR3 nucleotides read TGTGCCAGCAGCTCCGGGACAGGGGGGCGAGATACGCAGTATTTT.

This clonotype was picked up many times. This chain uses TRBV5-5 with TRBJ2-3; D gene unclear. CDR1 and CDR2 from the germline V gene are SGHKS and YYEKEE (reference sequence). Trimming removed 4 bases from V and 5 bases from J, with 14 bases in between. The CDR3 has 14 amino acids. The CDR3 loop is CASSLQPERDTQYF. DNA for the CDR3: TGTGCCAGCAGCCTCCAACCCGAGAGAGATACGCAGTATTTT.

This clonotype was observed many times. The chain is built from TRBV24-1 and TRBJ1-2; unclear D gene. Germline assignment: CDR1 KGHDR and CDR2 SFDVKD. The CDR3 sequence is 14 residues long. Trimming stripped 4 bases from V and 1 base from J, with 9 bases between. CDR3 protein: CATSDRTYNYGYTF. The DNA of the CDR3 is TGTGCCACCAGTGACCGCACCTATAACTATGGCTACACCTTC.

Many counts were recorded for this clonotype. The chain combines TRBV7-8 with TRBJ1-1, with D maybe TRBD1 (5 bases). The CDR3 is made up of 13 amino acids. The germline V gene has CDR1 SGHVS and CDR2 FQNEAQ. V dropped 1 base and J dropped 8 bases, with 11 bases sitting between them. CDR3 coding DNA: TGTGCCAGCAGCTTAGTCAGGGAGGTCGAAGCTTTCTTT. This codes for CASSLVREVEAFF.

This clonotype was seen repeatedly, ten times or more. The CDR3 spells CSARDWSRAGYTF. The CDR3 DNA is TGCAGTGCTAGAGATTGGTCCAGGGCTGGCTACACCTTC. This chain uses TRBV20-1 with TRBJ1-2; D possibly corresponds to TRBD1 (5 bases). CDR3 size: 13 residues. The ends were cut back, 0 bases at V and 7 bases at J, with 12 bases in the middle. Per the germline V gene, CDR1 is DFQATT and CDR2 is SNEGSKA (reference sequence).

This clonotype was found many times. The V and J genes are TRBV20-1 and TRBJ1-5, with 10 bases lining up with TRBD1. CDR1 and CDR2 (germline): DFQATT, SNEGSKA (reference sequence). The CDR3 has 15 residues. Trimming removed 6 bases from V and 2 bases from J; junction bases left unmatched: 7. The CDR3 sequence is CSARTGGPGNQPQHF. Here the CDR3 DNA reads TGCAGTGCCCGGACAGGGGGACCGGGCAATCAGCCCCAGCATTTT.

This clonotype was seen many times. The rearrangement joins TRBV28 to TRBJ1-2, with 10 positions matching TRBD1. Germline CDR1 reads MDHEN; CDR2 reads SYDVKM. J lost 6 bases, V lost 6 bases, and 4 bases had no gene match. The CDR3 is 13 amino acids. CDR3 region: CASRRDRGHGYTF. Here the CDR3 DNA reads TGTGCCAGCAGGCGAGACAGGGGGCATGGCTACACCTTC.